The rows below give T cell receptor beta chains drawn from one sample of a study of blood T cell repertoires in COVID-19. Assay: immunoSEQ multiplex PCR; the TCRdb copy retains only in-frame clones and omits some. The table records approximately 350,000 clones, around four fifths of them present only once. Sequenced sample: PBMCs or T cells enriched from blood (not recorded which). These receptor sequences come from a woman between 45 and 60 years old who had recovered from COVID-19. The CDR3 runs from the conserved cysteine through the conserved F or W. The D gene is left open where the match is weak. Clone size is not always given. Where it is, it says once, few, many or a class for expanded clones.

J gene	CDR3 length	clone size	V gene	D gene	CDR3 DNA	CDR3 protein
TRBJ1-3	13	NA	TRBV6-5	NA	TGTGCCAGCACCGTCCGCGCGGGAAACACCATATATTTT	CASTVRAGNTIYF
TRBJ1-2	13	NA	TRBV5-1	TRBD1	TGCGCCAGCAGCGGGGGACAGTCCTATGGCTACACCTTC	CASSGGQSYGYTF
TRBJ1-5	16	few	TRBV19	TRBD1	TGTGCCAGTAGTAACAACCCAGGACAGGGAAATCAGCCCCAGCATTTT	CASSNNPGQGNQPQHF
TRBJ2-1	16	NA	TRBV5-1	NA	TGCGCCAGCAGCCCCTCTAGGGGGAGCTCCTACAATGAGCAGTTCTTC	CASSPSRGSSYNEQFF
TRBJ1-4	12	NA	TRBV10-3	TRBD1	TGTGCCATCGGGACAGGCGAAGAAAAACTGTTTTTT	CAIGTGEEKLFF
TRBJ2-7	15	once	TRBV9	NA	TGTGCCAGCAGCCCTCGACAGGAACTTTCCTACGAGCAGTACTTC	CASSPRQELSYEQYF
TRBJ2-1	15	NA	TRBV5-6	NA	TGTGCCAGCAGCTGGCCTACGGGGGGCACTAATGAGCAGTTCTTC	CASSWPTGGTNEQFF
TRBJ1-6	15	NA	TRBV7-2	TRBD1	TGTGCCAGCAGTACCGGGACAGGAGATAATTCACCCCTCCACTTT	CASSTGTGDNSPLHF
TRBJ2-5	16	NA	TRBV6-6	NA	TGTGCCAGCAGTCCCACATTCGGGGGTAGACAAGAGACCCAGTACTTC	CASSPTFGGRQETQYF
TRBJ2-6	15	NA	TRBV19	NA	TGTGCCAGTAGTATAAAGAGTGCTCAGGCCAACGTCCTGACTTTC	CASSIKSAQANVLTF
TRBJ2-2	19	NA	TRBV4-3	TRBD1	TGCGCCAGCAGCCAAGCCTCCGGGACAGGGGAGTTCGACACCGGGGAGCTGTTTTTT	CASSQASGTGEFDTGELFF
TRBJ2-1	15	once	TRBV7-3	TRBD1	TGTGCCAGCAGCATACAGGGGGCTTCTTACAATGAGCAGTTCTTC	CASSIQGASYNEQFF
TRBJ2-7	16	NA	TRBV6-5	NA	TGTGCCAGCAGTTATTGGGCCAGCAACCCGTCCTACGAGCAGTACTTC	CASSYWASNPSYEQYF
TRBJ1-3	16	NA	TRBV9	TRBD1	TGTGCCAGCAGCGCCCGACAGGGGGCTCAAGGAAACACCATATATTTT	CASSARQGAQGNTIYF
TRBJ2-3	14	NA	TRBV9	NA	TGTGCCAGCAGCGAGGCACTCTCGACAGGTACGCAGTATTTT	CASSEALSTGTQYF
TRBJ1-5	18	few	TRBV19	NA	TGTGCCAGTAGTATAGGTCAGGGGCGGGCGGACCGCAATCAGCCCCAGCATTTT	CASSIGQGRADRNQPQHF
TRBJ2-2	16	NA	TRBV7-3	TRBD2	TGTGCCAGCAGCCAGGGGCTACTAGCGGGGACCGGGGAGCTGTTTTTT	CASSQGLLAGTGELFF
TRBJ1-6	16	NA	TRBV7-8	TRBD1	TGTGCCAGCAGCGAAGCGACAGGGCGGGAAGTTTCACCCCTCCACTTT	CASSEATGREVSPLHF
TRBJ2-7	14	NA	TRBV6-5	NA	TGTGCCAGCAGCCTAAAACCCGGGACCTACGAGCAGTACTTC	CASSLKPGTYEQYF
TRBJ1-1	16	NA	TRBV14	NA	TGTGCCAGCAGCCAGGGCCCTTCAGGAATCGGGGCTGAAGCTTTCTTT	CASSQGPSGIGAEAFF
TRBJ1-2	14	once	TRBV6-6	TRBD1	TGTGCCAGCAGCCAACCGGACAGGGACTATGGCTACACCTTC	CASSQPDRDYGYTF
TRBJ2-5	14	NA	TRBV27	NA	TGTGCCAGCAGTCCTGCAGGGCTGATCGAGACCCAGTACTTC	CASSPAGLIETQYF
TRBJ1-4	12	once	TRBV6-5	NA	TGTGCCAGCAGCCACAGGGATCAAAAACTGTTTTTT	CASSHRDQKLFF
TRBJ1-1	12	NA	TRBV28	TRBD1	TGTGCCAGCAGTTTGTTCGACAGGGCCGCTTTCTTT	CASSLFDRAAFF
TRBJ2-7	16	NA	TRBV4-1	NA	TGCGCCAGCAGCCAATCCCGTGGGGGCGTATCCTACGAGCAGTACTTC	CASSQSRGGVSYEQYF
TRBJ1-1	16	NA	TRBV9	TRBD1	TGTGCCAGCAGCCCACGGACAGGTGACACATGGACTGAAGCTTTCTTT	CASSPRTGDTWTEAFF
TRBJ1-2	14	NA	TRBV18	TRBD1	TGTGCCAGCTCACCCGGGACAGTCGTCTATGGCTACACCTTC	CASSPGTVVYGYTF
TRBJ2-3	18	NA	TRBV11-2	NA	TGTGCCAGCAGCTTAAGAATGCAGGGAACGGGAGGCACAGATACGCAGTATTTT	CASSLRMQGTGGTDTQYF
TRBJ1-5	15	NA	TRBV19	NA	TGTGCCAGTAGTCGAGGCGGTGGCGGCAATCAGCCCCAGCATTTT	CASSRGGGGNQPQHF
TRBJ2-7	15	NA	TRBV6-5	TRBD1	TGTGCCAGCAGTTCCCGACAGGGTAGAAGGGACGAGCAGTACTTC	CASSSRQGRRDEQYF
TRBJ2-7	15	NA	TRBV7-2	TRBD2	TGTGCCAGCAGTCGGACTAGCGGGATCGATTACGAGCAGTACTTC	CASSRTSGIDYEQYF
TRBJ1-4	16	NA	TRBV5-1	TRBD1	TGCGCCAGCAGCTTAGACTTGACAGGGGGTAATGAAAAACTGTTTTTT	CASSLDLTGGNEKLFF
TRBJ1-2	15	NA	TRBV3-1/TRBV3-2	TRBD1	TGTGCCAGCAGCCAATTGGACAGGCTTTCCTATGGCTACACCTTC	CASSQLDRLSYGYTF
TRBJ1-1	16	NA	TRBV5-1	NA	TGCGCCAGCAGCTTGGAAGGGTCGGGGGTGGCCACTGAAGCTTTCTTT	CASSLEGSGVATEAFF
TRBJ1-2	16	NA	TRBV11-3	TRBD1	TGTGCCAGCAGCTTAGGAGGGACAGCCCAAGCCTATGGCTACACCTTC	CASSLGGTAQAYGYTF
TRBJ1-1	15	NA	TRBV19	NA	TGTGCCAGTTCCGACAGCGCAACCATGAACACTGAAGCTTTCTTT	CASSDSATMNTEAFF
TRBJ1-6	15	NA	TRBV7-9	TRBD1	TGTGCCAGCAGCCGTAGGGACAGGGTGAATTCACCCCTCCACTTT	CASSRRDRVNSPLHF
TRBJ1-5	14	NA	TRBV4-1	NA	TGCGCCAGCAGCCAAGATAACGGGGACTGGCCCCAGCATTTT	CASSQDNGDWPQHF
TRBJ1-1	15	once	TRBV7-9	NA	TGTGCCAGCAGCTCGGGACATTTAGGTTTTACTGAAGCTTTCTTT	CASSSGHLGFTEAFF
TRBJ1-5	15	NA	TRBV5-1	TRBD1	TGCGCCAGCAGCTTGGGTGGGCAGGGGGATCAGCCCCAGCATTTT	CASSLGGQGDQPQHF